One T cell receptor (beta chain) is described in this entry. No antigen is known for it. The repertoire was sequenced with immunoSEQ multiplex PCR; TCRdb's copy has only in-frame clones and lacks some. The data show 65,000 to 70,000 clones, with about three quarters seen just once and 1.5% to 2% held by the top ten. The data originate from a study of OX40 agonist ivuxolimab in advanced cancers. Study in general: Two cutaneous melanoma patients and one hepatocellular carcinoma patient, three in all, had partial responses. Study outcomes and limitations: Averaging showed that CD8+ T cells had more expanded clones than CD4+ did. Some of the lowest clonal expansion was seen in partial responders at 0.1-3.0 mg/kg.

In germline, CDR1 is SEHNR, CDR2 FQNEAQ (reference sequence). There are 16 residues in the CDR3. The J segment lost 1 base and the V segment lost 4 bases, leaving 6 bases of the junction unmatched. The receptor was derived from an adult with an advanced solid tumor such as melanoma, head and neck, liver or kidney cancer. The sample here was CD4+ or CD8+ T cells sorted from blood, taken in a trial of the OX40 agonist ivuxolimab. This chain joins TRBV7-9 and TRBJ2-3; 9 bases fit TRBD2. CDR3 amino acids: CASSSLAGRGTDTQYF. The CDR3 DNA follows: TGTGCCAGCAGCTCCCTAGCGGGACGGGGCACAGATACGCAGTATTTT.